What follows is one T cell receptor beta chain and its context. This entry belongs to a study of blood T cell repertoires in COVID-19. Across the whole study: The origin of the acute and convalescent COVID-19 samples was the United States, Italy and Spain. T cells, B-cell-depleted T cells, or PBMCs provided the cDNA or gDNA that served as material.

Profiled with immunoSEQ multiplex PCR; TCRdb holds only in-frame clones, not every one. The repertoire holds a few hundred thousand clones, with roughly 87% as singletons. Per the germline V gene, CDR1 is MNHEY and CDR2 is SMNVEV (reference sequence). This CDR3 has 15 amino acids. With V trimmed by 5 bases and J by 3 bases, 8 bases remained unmatched. The V and J genes are TRBV27 and TRBJ2-7; 9 bases are shared with TRBD1. The specimen sequenced was peripheral blood. The sequence was collected from a woman aged 55-69 years with COVID-19, enrolled during active disease. The CDR3 DNA follows: TGTGCCAGCAGTAACAGGGGGCGCGATTTCTACGAGCAGTACTTC. Protein: CASSNRGRDFYEQYF.